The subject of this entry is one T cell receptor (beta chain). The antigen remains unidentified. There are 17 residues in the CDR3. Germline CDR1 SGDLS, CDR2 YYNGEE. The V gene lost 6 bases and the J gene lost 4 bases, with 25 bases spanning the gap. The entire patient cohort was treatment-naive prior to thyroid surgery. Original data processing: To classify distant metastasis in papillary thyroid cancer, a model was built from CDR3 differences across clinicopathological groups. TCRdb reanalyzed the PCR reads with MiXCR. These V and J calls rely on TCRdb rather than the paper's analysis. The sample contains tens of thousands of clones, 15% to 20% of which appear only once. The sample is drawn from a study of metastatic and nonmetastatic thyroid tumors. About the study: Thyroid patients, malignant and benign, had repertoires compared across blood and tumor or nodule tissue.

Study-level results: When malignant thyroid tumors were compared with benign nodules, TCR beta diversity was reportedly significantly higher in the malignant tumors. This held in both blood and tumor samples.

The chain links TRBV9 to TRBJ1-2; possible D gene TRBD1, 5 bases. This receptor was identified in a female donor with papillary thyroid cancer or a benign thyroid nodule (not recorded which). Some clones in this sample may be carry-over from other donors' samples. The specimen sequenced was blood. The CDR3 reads CASIPGGGGSYIYGYTF. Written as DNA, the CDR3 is TGTGCCAGCATCCCGGGGGGAGGAGGCAGTTACATCTATGGCTACACCTTC.